This TCR beta chain was recovered during a study of blood T cell repertoires in COVID-19. The method was immunoSEQ multiplex PCR; TCRdb's version includes in-frame clones alone and lacks a portion of them. The table records around 120,000 clones, more than 90% of them present only once. V lost 1 base to trimming and J lost 1 base, with 9 bases between them. The V gene's germline CDR1 is SGDLS and CDR2 YYNGEE. CDR3 length equals 15 residues. Sequencing input: peripheral blood. The clonotype comes from a man in his fifties or sixties with active COVID-19. V is TRBV9 and J is TRBJ1-5; the D is unclear. The CDR3 DNA is TGTGCCAGCAGCGTATCCGGGAACAGCAATCAGCCCCAGCATTTT. Translated: CASSVSGNSNQPQHF.